The subject of this entry is one T cell receptor beta chain. Its antigen remains unidentified. RNA, once extracted, was reverse transcribed into cDNA for use as the sequencing template. Some clones are missing from TCRdb's copy, which holds only in-frame ones; the method was immunoSEQ multiplex PCR. Of 35,000 to 45,000 clones listed, around 90% are singletons. The source of the sample is a study of CD8+ T cells in alopecia areata. Study-level information: Administration of oral tofacitinib to treated patients was at 5 to 10 mg twice daily. Affected scalp percentage gauged treated patients' severity.

Treatment reported: oral pan-JAK inhibitor, 5-10 mg twice daily. The researchers isolated CD4+ and CD8+ T cells from PBMCs by sorting. Study-level findings and limits: Scalp lesions, especially in alopecia totalis/universalis, had higher clonality than normal scalp.

With 5 bases removed from V and 4 bases from J, the gap between germline ends came to 17 bases. Germline lookup yields CDR1 SEHNR and CDR2 FQNEAQ (reference sequence). The CDR3 is made up of 16 amino acids. The V call is TRBV7-9, the J call TRBJ2-2; D gene unclear. The clonotype was recovered from a human donor with alopecia areata. Material: CD8+ T cells sorted from blood, obtained at week 24, from a patient treated with tofacitinib. The CDR3 loop reads CASSRTDSGPTGELFF. CDR3 in DNA: TGTGCCAGCAGCAGAACAGACTCAGGCCCCACCGGGGAGCTGTTTTTT.